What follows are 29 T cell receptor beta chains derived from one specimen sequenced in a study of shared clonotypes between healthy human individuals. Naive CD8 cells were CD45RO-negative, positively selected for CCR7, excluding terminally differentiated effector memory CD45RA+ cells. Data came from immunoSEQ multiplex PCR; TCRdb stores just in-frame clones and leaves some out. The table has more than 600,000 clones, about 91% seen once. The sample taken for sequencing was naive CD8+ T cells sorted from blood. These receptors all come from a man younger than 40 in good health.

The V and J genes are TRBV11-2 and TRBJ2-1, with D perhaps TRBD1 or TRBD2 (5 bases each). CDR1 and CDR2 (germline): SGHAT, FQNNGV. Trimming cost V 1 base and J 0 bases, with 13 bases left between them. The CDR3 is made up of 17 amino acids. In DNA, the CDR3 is TGTGCCAGCAGCTTAGGAACAGAGGGGCTCTCCTACAATGAGCAGTTCTTC. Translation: CASSLGTEGLSYNEQFF.

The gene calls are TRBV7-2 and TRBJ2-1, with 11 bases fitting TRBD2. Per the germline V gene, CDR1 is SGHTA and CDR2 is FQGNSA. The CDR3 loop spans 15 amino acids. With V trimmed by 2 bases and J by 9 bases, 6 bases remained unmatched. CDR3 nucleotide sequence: TGTGCCAGCAGCTTAATCCTAGCGGGAGGATCTGAGCAGTTCTTC. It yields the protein CASSLILAGGSEQFF. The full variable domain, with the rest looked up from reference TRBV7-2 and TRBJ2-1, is GAGVSQSPSNKVTEKGKDVELRCDPISGHTALYWYRQSLGQGLEFLIYFQGNSAPDKSGLPSDRFSAERTGGSVSTLTIQRTQQEDSAVYLCASSLILAGGSEQFFGPGTRLTVL.

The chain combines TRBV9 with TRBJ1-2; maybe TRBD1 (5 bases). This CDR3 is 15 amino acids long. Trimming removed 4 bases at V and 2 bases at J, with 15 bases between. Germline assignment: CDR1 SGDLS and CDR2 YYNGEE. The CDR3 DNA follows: TGTGCCAGCAGCCCCAGAGGTGGGGGAAACTATGGCTACACCTTC. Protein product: CASSPRGGGNYGYTF.

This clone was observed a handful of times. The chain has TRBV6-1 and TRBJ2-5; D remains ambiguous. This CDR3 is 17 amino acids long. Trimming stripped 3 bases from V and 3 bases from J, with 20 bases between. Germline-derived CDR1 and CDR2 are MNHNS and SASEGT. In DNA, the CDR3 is TGTGCCAGCAGTGATGACGATTACGCACTTACTAAAGAGACCCAGTACTTC. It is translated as CASSDDDYALTKETQYF.

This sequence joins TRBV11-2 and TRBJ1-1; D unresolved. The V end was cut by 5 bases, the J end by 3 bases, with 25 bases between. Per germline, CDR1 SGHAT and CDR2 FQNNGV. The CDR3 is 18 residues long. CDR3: CASSLVPSGFLSDTEAFF. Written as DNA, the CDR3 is TGTGCCAGCAGCCTCGTACCATCGGGGTTCTTATCGGACACTGAAGCTTTCTTT.

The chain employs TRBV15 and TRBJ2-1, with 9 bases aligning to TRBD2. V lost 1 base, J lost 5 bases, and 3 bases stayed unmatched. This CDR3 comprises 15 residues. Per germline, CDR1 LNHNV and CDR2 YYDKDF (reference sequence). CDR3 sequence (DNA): TGTGCCACCAGCAGAGCTCCTAGCGGGAACAATGAGCAGTTCTTC. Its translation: CATSRAPSGNNEQFF.

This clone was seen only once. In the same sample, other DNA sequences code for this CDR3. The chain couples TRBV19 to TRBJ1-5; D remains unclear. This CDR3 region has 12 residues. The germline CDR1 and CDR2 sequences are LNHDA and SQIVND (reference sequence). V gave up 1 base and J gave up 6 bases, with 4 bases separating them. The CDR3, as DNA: TGTGCCAGTAGTATAGGCGGTCAGCCCCAGCATTTT. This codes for CASSIGGQPQHF.

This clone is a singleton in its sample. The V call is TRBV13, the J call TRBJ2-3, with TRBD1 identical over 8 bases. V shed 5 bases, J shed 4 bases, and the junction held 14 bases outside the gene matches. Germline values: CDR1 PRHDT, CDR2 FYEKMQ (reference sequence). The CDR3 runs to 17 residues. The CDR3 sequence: CASSPKGQGGASDTQYF. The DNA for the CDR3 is TGTGCCAGCAGCCCCAAAGGACAGGGAGGAGCATCAGATACGCAGTATTTT.

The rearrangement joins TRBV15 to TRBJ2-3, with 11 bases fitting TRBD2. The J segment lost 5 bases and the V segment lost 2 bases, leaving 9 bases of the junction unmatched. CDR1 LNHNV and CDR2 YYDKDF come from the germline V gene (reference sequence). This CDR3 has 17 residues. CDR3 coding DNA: TGTGCCACCAGCAGATTTCCCGGGACTAGCGGAGAAGATACGCAGTATTTT. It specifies CATSRFPGTSGEDTQYF.

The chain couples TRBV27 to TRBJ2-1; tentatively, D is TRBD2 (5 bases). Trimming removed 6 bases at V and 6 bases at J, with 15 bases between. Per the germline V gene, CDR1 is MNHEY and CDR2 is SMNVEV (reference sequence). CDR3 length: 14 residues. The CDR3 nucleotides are TGTGCCAGCAGACCCACGACTACGGGCAATGAGCAGTTCTTC. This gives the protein CASRPTTTGNEQFF.

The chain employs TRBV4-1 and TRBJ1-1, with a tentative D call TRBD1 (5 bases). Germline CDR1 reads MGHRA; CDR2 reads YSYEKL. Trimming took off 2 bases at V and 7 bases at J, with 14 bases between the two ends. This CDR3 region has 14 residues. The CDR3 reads CASSQFSGASEAFF. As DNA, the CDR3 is TGCGCCAGCAGCCAATTTAGCGGGGCTAGTGAAGCTTTCTTT.

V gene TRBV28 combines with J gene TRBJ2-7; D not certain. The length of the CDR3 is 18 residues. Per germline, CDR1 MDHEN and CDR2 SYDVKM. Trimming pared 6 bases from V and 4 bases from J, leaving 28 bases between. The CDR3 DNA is TGTGCCAGCAGCCACCGACGACGATGGGCCCCATCAACATACGAGCAGTACTTC. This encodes CASSHRRRWAPSTYEQYF.

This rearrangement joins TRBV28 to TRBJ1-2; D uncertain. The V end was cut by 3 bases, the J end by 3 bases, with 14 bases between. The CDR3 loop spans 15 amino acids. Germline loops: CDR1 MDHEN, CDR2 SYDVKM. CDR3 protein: CASSLIAGLYYGYTF. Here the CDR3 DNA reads TGTGCCAGCAGTTTGATCGCGGGGTTGTACTATGGCTACACCTTC.

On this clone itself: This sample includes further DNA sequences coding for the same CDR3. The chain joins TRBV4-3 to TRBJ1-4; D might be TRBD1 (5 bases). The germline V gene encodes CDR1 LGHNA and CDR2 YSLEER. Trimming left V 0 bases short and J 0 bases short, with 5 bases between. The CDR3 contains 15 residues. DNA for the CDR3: TGCGCCAGCAGCCAAGACAGGGCAACTAATGAAAAACTGTTTTTT. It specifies CASSQDRATNEKLFF.

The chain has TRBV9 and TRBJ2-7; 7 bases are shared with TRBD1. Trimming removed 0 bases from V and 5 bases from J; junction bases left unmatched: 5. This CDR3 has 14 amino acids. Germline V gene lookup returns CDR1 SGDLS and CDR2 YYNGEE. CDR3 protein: CASSVEGAVDEQYF. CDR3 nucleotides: TGTGCCAGCAGCGTAGAGGGGGCCGTCGACGAGCAGTACTTC.

CDR3 sequence reads: CASSAGAPRGYTF. The CDR3 region has the DNA TGTGCCAGCAGCGCAGGGGCCCCTCGAGGCTACACCTTC. The J gene is TRBJ1-2, the V gene TRBV27; TRBD1 is a possible D gene (6 bases). Per the germline V gene, CDR1 is MNHEY and CDR2 is SMNVEV (reference sequence). The CDR3 loop spans 13 amino acids. V lost 6 bases, J lost 8 bases, and 16 bases lay in between.

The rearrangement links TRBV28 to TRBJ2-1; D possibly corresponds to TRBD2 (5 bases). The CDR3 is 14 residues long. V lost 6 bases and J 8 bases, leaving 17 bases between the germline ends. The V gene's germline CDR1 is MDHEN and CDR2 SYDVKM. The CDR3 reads CASSLTSLTDEQFF. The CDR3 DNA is TGTGCCAGCAGCCTCACTAGTTTAACGGATGAGCAGTTCTTC. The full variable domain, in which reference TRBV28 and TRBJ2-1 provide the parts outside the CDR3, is DVKVTQSSRYLVKRTGEKVFLECVQDMDHENMFWYRQDPGLGLRLIYFSYDVKMKEKGDIPEGYSVSREKKERFSLILESASTNQTSMYLCASSLTSLTDEQFFGPGTRLTVL.

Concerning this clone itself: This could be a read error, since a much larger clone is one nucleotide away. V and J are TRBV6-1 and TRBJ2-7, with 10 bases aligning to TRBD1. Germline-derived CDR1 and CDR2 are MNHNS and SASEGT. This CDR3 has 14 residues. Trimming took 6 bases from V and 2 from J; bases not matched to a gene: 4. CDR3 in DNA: TGTGCCAGCAGGACCGGGACAGGGGCCTACGAGCAGTACTTC. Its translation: CASRTGTGAYEQYF.

DNA of the CDR3: TGTGCCAGCAGCCTGAGGGTTGGACTAGCGGGCGATGAGCAGTTCTTC. Its translation is CASSLRVGLAGDEQFF. The chain links TRBV5-4 to TRBJ2-1, with 11 bases that match TRBD2. The CDR3 spans 16 residues. Germline-derived CDR1 and CDR2 are SGHNT and YYREEE (reference sequence). Trimming at V came to 4 bases and at J to 8 bases, leaving 11 bases not matched to a gene.

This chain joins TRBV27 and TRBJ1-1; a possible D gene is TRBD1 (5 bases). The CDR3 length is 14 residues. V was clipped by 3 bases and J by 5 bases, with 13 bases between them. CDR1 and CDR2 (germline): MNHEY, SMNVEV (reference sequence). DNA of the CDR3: TGTGCCAGCAGTTTTCTGGGGGTTTGGACTGAAGCTTTCTTT. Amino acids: CASSFLGVWTEAFF.

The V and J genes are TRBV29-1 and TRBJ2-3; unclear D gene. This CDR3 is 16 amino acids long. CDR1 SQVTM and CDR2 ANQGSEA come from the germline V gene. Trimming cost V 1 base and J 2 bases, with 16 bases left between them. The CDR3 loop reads CSVEGIPSSLTDTQYF. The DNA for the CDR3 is TGCAGCGTTGAAGGGATACCCTCTTCCCTCACAGATACGCAGTATTTT.

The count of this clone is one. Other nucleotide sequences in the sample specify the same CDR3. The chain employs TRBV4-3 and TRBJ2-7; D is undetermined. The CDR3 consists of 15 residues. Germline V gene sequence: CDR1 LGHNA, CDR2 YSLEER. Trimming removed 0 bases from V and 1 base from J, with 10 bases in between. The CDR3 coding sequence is TGCGCCAGCAGCCAAGATTTGGGTTTGTCCTACGAGCAGTACTTC. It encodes CASSQDLGLSYEQYF.

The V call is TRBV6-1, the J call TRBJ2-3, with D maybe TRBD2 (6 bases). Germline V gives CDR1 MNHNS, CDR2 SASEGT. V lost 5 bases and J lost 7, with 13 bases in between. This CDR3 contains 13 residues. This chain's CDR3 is CASSTSPRYTQYF. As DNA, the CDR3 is TGTGCCAGCAGTACTAGCCCTAGGTATACGCAGTATTTT.

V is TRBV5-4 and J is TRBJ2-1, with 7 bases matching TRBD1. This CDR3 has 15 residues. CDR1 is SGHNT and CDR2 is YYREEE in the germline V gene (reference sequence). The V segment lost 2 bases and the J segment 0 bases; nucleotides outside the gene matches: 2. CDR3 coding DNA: TGTGCCAGCAGCTTAAGGGGGCGCTCCTACAATGAGCAGTTCTTC. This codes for CASSLRGRSYNEQFF. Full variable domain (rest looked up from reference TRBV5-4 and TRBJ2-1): ETGVTQSPTHLIKTRGQQVTLRCSSQSGHNTVSWYQQALGQGPQFIFQYYREEENGRGNFPPRFSGLQFPNYSSELNVNALELDDSALYLCASSLRGRSYNEQFFGPGTRLTVL.

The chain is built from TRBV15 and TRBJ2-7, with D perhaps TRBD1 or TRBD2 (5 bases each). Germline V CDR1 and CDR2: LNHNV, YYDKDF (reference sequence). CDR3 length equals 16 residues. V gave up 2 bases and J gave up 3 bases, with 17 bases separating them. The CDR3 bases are TGTGCCACCAGCAGACTAAAGACTGGGGGAGTCTACGAGCAGTACTTC. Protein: CATSRLKTGGVYEQYF.

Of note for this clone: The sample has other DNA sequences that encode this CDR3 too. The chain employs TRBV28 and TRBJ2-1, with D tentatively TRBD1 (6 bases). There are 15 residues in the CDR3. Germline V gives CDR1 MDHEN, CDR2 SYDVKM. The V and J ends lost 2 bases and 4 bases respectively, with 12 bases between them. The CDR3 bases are TGTGCCAGCAGTTTAACAGGGCTAGGGTACAATGAGCAGTTCTTC. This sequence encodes CASSLTGLGYNEQFF. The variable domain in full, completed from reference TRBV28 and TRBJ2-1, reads DVKVTQSSRYLVKRTGEKVFLECVQDMDHENMFWYRQDPGLGLRLIYFSYDVKMKEKGDIPEGYSVSREKKERFSLILESASTNQTSMYLCASSLTGLGYNEQFFGPGTRLTVL.

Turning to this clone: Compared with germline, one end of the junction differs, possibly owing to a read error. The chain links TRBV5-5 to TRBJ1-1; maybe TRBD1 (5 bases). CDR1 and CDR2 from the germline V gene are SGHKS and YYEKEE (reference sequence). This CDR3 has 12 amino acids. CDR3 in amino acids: CASNLGGTEAFF. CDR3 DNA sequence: TGTGCCAGCAACTTGGGGGGAACTGAAGCTTTCTTT.

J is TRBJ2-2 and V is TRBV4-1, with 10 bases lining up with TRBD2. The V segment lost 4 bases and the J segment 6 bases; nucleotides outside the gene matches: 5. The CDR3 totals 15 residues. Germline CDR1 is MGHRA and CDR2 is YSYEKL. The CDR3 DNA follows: TGCGCCAGCAGCCTAGCGGGAGGATATGCCGGGGAGCTGTTTTTT. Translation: CASSLAGGYAGELFF.

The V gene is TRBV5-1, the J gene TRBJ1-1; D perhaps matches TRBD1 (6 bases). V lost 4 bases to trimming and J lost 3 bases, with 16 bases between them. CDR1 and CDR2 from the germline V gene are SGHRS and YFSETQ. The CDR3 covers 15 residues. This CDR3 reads CASSPRGPDDTEAFF. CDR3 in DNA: TGCGCCAGCAGCCCCAGGGGTCCTGATGACACTGAAGCTTTCTTT. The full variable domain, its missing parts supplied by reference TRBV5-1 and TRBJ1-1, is KAGVTQTPRYLIKTRGQQVTLSCSPISGHRSVSWYQQTPGQGLQFLFEYFSETQRNKGNFPGRFSGRQFSNSRSEMNVSTLELGDSALYLCASSPRGPDDTEAFFGQGTRLTVV.